The 29 T cell receptor beta chains below all came from one sample that was sequenced in a study of tumor and adjacent non-tumor tissue in lung cancer. This sample's RNA came from whole unsorted tissue. A modified ARM-PCR protocol with three rounds of nested PCR amplified TCRbeta. TCRdb independently ran MiXCR on the multiplex PCR reads; one entry per CDR3 protein. The repertoire has 120,000 or so distinct CDR3 sequences, 84% of them found once; the top ten carry around 21%. The sequenced material came from lung tumor tissue. These receptors all come from a man between 65 and 80 years old with non-small cell lung cancer.

This clonotype was seen once. A read error is possible here, since a much larger clone lies one base away. CDR3 loop: CASRSHLLSVNTEAFF. The CDR3 nucleotides read TGTGCCAGCAGATCCCACCTTTTGTCAGTGAACACTGAAGCTTTCTTT. This chain uses TRBV28 with TRBJ1-1; unclear D gene. The CDR3 is 16 amino acids. Trimming cost V 6 bases and J 0 bases, with 17 bases left between them. Per the germline V gene, CDR1 is MDHEN and CDR2 is SYDVKM.

Comment on this clonotype: A junction end diverges from the germline sequence, so it may reflect a read error. J is TRBJ2-5 and V is TRBV12-3 or TRBV12-4; 11 bases match TRBD2. The CDR3 is made up of 18 amino acids. The CDR3 DNA reads TGTGTCAGCAGCCCAAGACTAGCGGGAAGATCAGAACAAGAGACCCAGTACTTC. Its translation: CVSSPRLAGRSEQETQYF.

This clonotype was detected many times. V gene TRBV29-1 combines with J gene TRBJ1-2; 9 bases are shared with TRBD1. After removal of 7 bases from V and 5 bases from J, the junction contained 11 bases not matched to a gene. CDR3 size: 14 residues. Germline V gives CDR1 SQVTM, CDR2 ANQGSEA. The CDR3 bases are TGCAGCGCAGGACAGGGGCCCCCTCGATATGGCTACACCTTC. It is translated as CSAGQGPPRYGYTF.

With respect to this clonotype: At one end the junction does not follow the germline gene, possibly because of a read error. The V call is TRBV7-9, the J call TRBJ1-1; unclear D gene. CDR3 length equals 14 residues. Germline CDR1 reads SEHNR; CDR2 reads FQNEAQ (reference sequence). CDR3 sequence: CLSSLAEWRGKAIF. In nucleotides, the CDR3 is TGTCTCAGCAGCTTAGCGGAATGGCGCGGAAAAGCTATCTTT. Complete variable domain (other parts from reference TRBV7-9 and TRBJ1-1): DTGVSQNPRHKITKRGQNVTFRCDPISEHNRLYWYRQTLGQGPEFLTYFQNEAQLEKSRLLSDRFSAERPKGSFSTLEIQRTEQGDSAMYLCLSSLAEWRGKAIFGQGTRLTVV.

The J gene is TRBJ1-2, the V gene TRBV10-3; D is unresolved. This CDR3 region has 13 residues. CDR1 and CDR2 from the germline V gene are ENHRY and SYGVKD. Trimming removed 9 bases from V and 6 bases from J, with 17 bases in between. The CDR3 DNA reads as TGTGCCATGAGAGCTGAGCTAAGCCATGGCTACACCTTC. Translating gives CAMRAELSHGYTF.

This clonotype was counted between two and nine times. It may be a read error: a sequence one base away is much more abundant. The chain has TRBV2 and TRBJ1-5, with a tentative D call TRBD1 (5 bases). Germline CDR1 is SNHLY and CDR2 is FYNNEI. The CDR3 contains 14 residues. The CDR3 DNA is TGTGTCAGCACAGGCAGGGAGGGCTATCAGCCCCAGCATTTT. This translates into CVSTGREGYQPQHF.

Turning to this clonotype: A read error may explain this, as a much larger clone is one base away. The chain combines TRBV20-1 with TRBJ1-1, with a possible D match to TRBD1 (5 bases). V shed 6 bases and J shed 5 bases, with 19 bases lying between them. The CDR3 spans 14 residues. The germline CDR1 and CDR2 sequences are DFQATT and SNEGSKA (reference sequence). CDR3 region: CSAPAGSLETEAFF. Written as DNA, the CDR3 is TGCAGTGCACCCGCAGGGTCGCTGGAAACTGAAGCTTTCTTT.

J is TRBJ1-2 and V is TRBV6-5; perhaps TRBD1 as D (5 bases). Trimming shortened V by 7 bases and J by 9 bases, and 21 bases separated the two germline ends. Germline V gene lookup returns CDR1 MNHEY and CDR2 SVGAGI. There are 14 residues in the CDR3. CDR3 nucleotide sequence: TGTGCCAGCACCTTCGGAGGGGCTCGGCAGTGCTACACCTTC. Protein product: CASTFGGARQCYTF.

Notes on this clonotype: Sequence at one end of the junction differs from germline and may be a read error. The chain carries TRBV10-3 and TRBJ2-1, with unresolved D. Per germline, CDR1 ENHRY and CDR2 SYGVKD. The CDR3 loop spans 13 amino acids. Here the CDR3 DNA reads TGTGCCAGCCGGAACAGCTCCTACAATGAGAAGTTCTTC. It encodes CASRNSSYNEKFF.

This chain joins TRBV6-1 and TRBJ1-2; D gene uncertain. Germline CDR1 and CDR2: MNHNS and SASEGT. The CDR3 loop spans 14 amino acids. The ends were cut back, 11 bases at V and 8 bases at J, with 24 bases in the middle. The CDR3 loop is CAVQILKQRVGYTF. The DNA of the CDR3 is TGTGCCGTCCAAATACTGAAACAGAGAGTAGGCTACACCTTC.

This clonotype has at least ten counts. The genes are TRBV6-5 and TRBJ2-3; D is possibly TRBD2 (5 bases). V lost 3 bases and J lost 9, with 19 bases in between. The CDR3 runs to 15 residues. The germline CDR1 and CDR2 sequences are MNHEY and SVGAGI. In DNA, the CDR3 is TGTGCCAGCAGTTATTACGAGGGCGCCGTTGCCACGCAGTATTTT. Its translation: CASSYYEGAVATQYF.

Concerning this clonotype itself: This may be a read error, as it is one base from a much larger clone. The CDR3 does not close with the conserved phenylalanine or tryptophan, likely indicating a read error. CDR3 nucleotide sequence: TGCGCCAGCAGCTTGGGGACAGGGGGCGACCAAGAGACCCAGTACCTC. This sequence encodes CASSLGTGGDQETQYL. The V call is TRBV5-1, the J call TRBJ2-5, with 11 bases fitting TRBD1. The J segment lost 0 bases and the V segment lost 0 bases, leaving 1 base of the junction unmatched. Germline V CDR1 and CDR2: SGHRS, YFSETQ. The CDR3 runs to 16 residues.

For this clonotype: One junction end disagrees with the germline gene, perhaps due to a read error. The chain has TRBV5-6 and TRBJ2-7; TRBD2 matches 11 bases. Germline assignment: CDR1 SGHDT and CDR2 YYEEEE. This CDR3 has 15 amino acids. The CDR3 DNA reads TGTGCCAGCAACTTGACTAGCGGGACGGCCTACGAGCAGTACTTC. Its protein product is CASNLTSGTAYEQYF.

A remark on this clonotype: The germline gene is not matched at one end of the junction; a read error may be the cause. V gene TRBV5-1 combines with J gene TRBJ2-5; D uncertain. CDR1 is SGHRS, CDR2 YFSETQ, per germline. The CDR3 is 15 amino acids. Written as DNA, the CDR3 is TGCGCCAGAAGCTTGGTTCCAGGCAGTCAAGAAAGCCAGTACTTC. Amino acids: CARSLVPGSQESQYF.

On this clonotype itself: A much larger clone lies one base from this, so it may be a read error. V usage is TRBV5-6 and J usage is TRBJ2-1, with D perhaps given as TRBD1 or TRBD2 (5 bases each). This CDR3 is built from 12 residues. Germline assignment: CDR1 SGHDT and CDR2 YYEEEE. CDR3 nucleotide sequence: TGTGTCAGCAGCTATGGGGACCATGAGCAGTCCTTC. Translation gives CVSSYGDHEQSF.

As for this clonotype: One end of the junction is discordant with germline, which a read error may explain. The chain couples TRBV5-4 to TRBJ2-7; D could derive from TRBD1 or TRBD2 (5 bases each). The CDR3 totals 15 residues. The germline V gene encodes CDR1 SGHNT and CDR2 YYREEE (reference sequence). CDR3: CASILGPGPTYEQYF. The CDR3, as DNA: TGTGCCAGCATCTTGGGACCGGGACCGACCTACGAGCAATACTTC.

Notes on this clonotype: One end of the junction varies from germline; a read error may be responsible. The V call is TRBV6-2 or TRBV6-3, the J call TRBJ2-1, with 8 positions matching TRBD2. The germline gives CDR1 MNHEY, CDR2 SVGEGT. The CDR3 has 15 amino acids. The chain's CDR3 is CTGSPGLGNTNEQLF. The CDR3 DNA reads TGTACCGGCAGTCCGGGACTAGGCAATACCAATGAGCAGCTCTTC.

This clonotype has only one observation. The junction departs from germline at one end; a sequencing error may be responsible. This rearrangement joins TRBV6-6 to TRBJ1-1; D remains ambiguous. CDR1 is MNHNY and CDR2 is SVGAGI in the germline V gene (reference sequence). The CDR3 runs 14 residues. The CDR3 region is CASSVGLLNTEVFF. Written as DNA, the CDR3 is TGTGCCAGCTCTGTCGGTTTATTGAACACTGAAGTTTTCTTT.

This clonotype was recorded a few times. The chain uses TRBV9 and TRBJ2-3; possibly TRBD1 for D (6 bases). Trimming pared 0 bases from V and 2 bases from J, leaving 19 bases between. Per the germline V gene, CDR1 is SGDLS and CDR2 is YYNGEE. The CDR3 sequence is 18 residues long. Here the CDR3 DNA reads TGTGCCAGCAGCGTAGGGCCCCTCCTGGACAGCACCACAGATACGCAGTATTTT. The encoded protein is CASSVGPLLDSTTDTQYF.

The rearrangement links TRBV12-3 or TRBV12-4 to TRBJ2-7; the match to TRBD1 covers 7 bases. Losses at the gene ends were 10 bases for V and 7 bases for J; bases not matched to a gene: 22. CDR3 length equals 16 residues. CDR3: CANRSGPGEGAREQYF. The CDR3 DNA sequence: TGTGCCAACAGATCTGGACCTGGAGAGGGGGCGCGGGAGCAGTACTTC.

Turning to this clonotype: No conserved phenylalanine or tryptophan ends this CDR3, so it is likely a read error. It is unclear where the CDR3 begins or ends on the DNA, so no DNA is shown, and the CDR3 is as TCRdb lists it. CDR3: CNVLQTGAYGYTS. The chain combines TRBV29-1 with TRBJ1-2. CDR1 and CDR2 from the germline V gene are SQVTM and ANQGSEA. Inclusive of both ends, the CDR3 amounts to 13 amino acids.

In regard to this clonotype: Its ends do not fully match the called genes, so a read error is possible. This chain uses TRBV20-1 with TRBJ2-3, with a weak D call TRBD1 (6 bases). The CDR3 has 16 residues. Germline lookup yields CDR1 DFQATT and CDR2 SNEGSKA (reference sequence). The CDR3 DNA is TGCAGTGCCAGGAGTCTTCCCGTGGATGGGACACATACGGAGTATTTT. Amino acid sequence: CSARSLPVDGTHTEYF.

Regarding this clonotype: Relative to the germline gene, one junction end is altered; a read error may explain this. The CDR3 loop reads CACSYAGTQETQYF. The DNA for the CDR3 is TGTGCCTGCAGTTATGCGGGGACCCAAGAGACCCAGTACTTT. The chain links TRBV6-6 to TRBJ2-5; a weak D match, TRBD2 (6 bases). The CDR3 consists of 14 residues. Looked up from germline, CDR1 is MNHNY and CDR2 is SVGAGI (reference sequence).

This clonotype occurred once. One end of the junction fails to match germline, which may point to a read error. The chain links TRBV12-3 or TRBV12-4 to TRBJ1-1; D may be TRBD1 (5 bases). The CDR3 consists of 15 residues. This CDR3 is CASSSSGTVNTGAFF. The CDR3 bases are TGTGCCAGCAGTTCATCAGGGACCGTGAACACTGGAGCTTTCTTT.

This clonotype was detected only a few times. One end of the junction is discordant with germline, which a read error may explain. The CDR3 DNA sequence: TGCAGCGGCCTCGAGTGGGGCACCGTGGAGCTGTTTTTT. This encodes CSGLEWGTVELFF. The gene calls are TRBV29-1 and TRBJ2-2; possibly TRBD1 for D (5 bases). The CDR3 is 13 amino acids. Germline values: CDR1 SQVTM, CDR2 ANQGSEA.

The chain is built from TRBV5-6 and TRBJ2-4; D possibly uses TRBD1 or TRBD2 (5 bases each). Germline assignment: CDR1 SGHDT and CDR2 YYEEEE. The CDR3 has 17 amino acids. With 5 bases removed from V and 6 bases from J, the gap between germline ends came to 24 bases. CDR3 amino acids: CASSTTGRGVVGNIQYF. The CDR3 bases are TGTGCCAGCAGTACTACTGGGAGAGGGGTCGTTGGAAACATTCAGTACTTC.

In the case of this clonotype: The conserved phenylalanine or tryptophan normally closing the CDR3 is absent here, so this likely arose from a read error. V usage is TRBV10-2 and J usage is TRBJ2-2, with D tentatively TRBD1 or TRBD2 (5 bases each). Looked up from germline, CDR1 is WSHSY and CDR2 is SAAADI. There are 11 residues in the CDR3. With 6 bases removed from V and 7 bases from J, the gap between germline ends came to 6 bases. The CDR3 loop reads CASRGDGELFY. Written as DNA, the CDR3 is TGCGCCAGCAGGGGGGACGGGGAGCTGTTTTAT.

This clonotype was detected only a few times. A much larger clonotype is one base distant, so this may be a read error. The J gene is TRBJ1-2, the V gene TRBV20-1, with TRBD1 matching over 8 bases. The junction had 8 bases not matched to a gene; V was cut back by 4 bases and J by 4 bases. The CDR3 is made up of 14 amino acids. Germline CDR1 and CDR2: DFQATT and SNEGSKA (reference sequence). The CDR3 nucleotides read TGCAGTGCTACTACAGGGGGAGGCATCTATGGCTACACCTTC. Translating gives CSATTGGGIYGYTF.

In the case of this clonotype: It may be a read error: a sequence one base away is much more abundant. It is likely a read error, because the conserved phenylalanine at the end of the CDR3 is missing. The DNA is left out, because the CDR3 cannot be placed on it with certainty; the CDR3 is given as TCRdb lists it. The chain joins TRBV11-2 to TRBJ2-7; the table assigns TRBD1, which was not confirmed against the DNA. Looked up from germline, CDR1 is SGHAT and CDR2 is FQNNGV. Including both end residues, the CDR3 is 12 amino acids long. CDR3 in amino acids: CASSSRDRGSYS.